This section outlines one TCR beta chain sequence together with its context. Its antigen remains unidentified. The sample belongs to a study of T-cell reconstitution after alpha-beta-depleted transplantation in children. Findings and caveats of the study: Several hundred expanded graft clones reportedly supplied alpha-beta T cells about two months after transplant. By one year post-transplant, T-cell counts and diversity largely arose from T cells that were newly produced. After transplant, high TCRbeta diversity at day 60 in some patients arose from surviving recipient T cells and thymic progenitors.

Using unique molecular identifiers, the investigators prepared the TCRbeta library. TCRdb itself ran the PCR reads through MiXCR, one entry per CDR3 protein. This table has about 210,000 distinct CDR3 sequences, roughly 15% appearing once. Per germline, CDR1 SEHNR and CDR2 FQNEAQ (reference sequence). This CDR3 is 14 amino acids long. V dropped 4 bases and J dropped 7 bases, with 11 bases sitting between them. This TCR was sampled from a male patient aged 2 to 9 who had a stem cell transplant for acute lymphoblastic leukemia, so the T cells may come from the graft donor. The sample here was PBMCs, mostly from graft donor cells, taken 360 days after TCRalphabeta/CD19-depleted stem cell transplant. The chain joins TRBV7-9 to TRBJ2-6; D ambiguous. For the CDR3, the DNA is TGTGCCAGCAGCTGGTCGGTAGGAGCCAACGTCCTGACTTTC. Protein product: CASSWSVGANVLTF.